There are a few counts of the clone carrying this T cell receptor beta chain. Its antigen remains unknown. The sample is drawn from a study of identical twins. Study results and limitations: Interpretation of the results relied on cross-sectional statistical analysis and not on following the same donors.

Template switching introduced a universal primer site, and the cDNA bore unique molecular identifiers. MiXCR, applied by TCRdb to the 5' RACE reads, yields one record per CDR3 protein. The sample carries around 690,000 distinct CDR3 sequences, approximately 22% recorded once. There are 15 residues in the CDR3. The trim removed 2 bases at V and 0 bases at J, leaving 3 bases unmatched. Germline assignment: CDR1 DFQATT and CDR2 SNEGSKA (reference sequence). The same specimen was also included in a second study, on T cells expressing NK-cell markers.

The sequence came from a woman under 30 in good health. The chain recombines TRBV20-1 with TRBJ2-1, with 8 positions matching TRBD2. Sequenced material: PBMCs. The CDR3 DNA reads TGCAGTGCTAGACGGGGGGGTATCTCCTACAATGAGCAGTTCTTC. Translated, it gives CSARRGGISYNEQFF.